The text below deals with one TCR beta chain. Its specificity is not known. Method: immunoSEQ multiplex PCR; TCRdb's copy keeps in-frame clones and lacks some. This table has 13,000 or so clones, about 86% appearing once. The CDR3 sequence is 14 residues long. Germline values: CDR1 SGHKS, CDR2 YYEKEE (reference sequence). Trimming cost V 0 bases and J 4 bases, with 8 bases left between them. The sample comes from a study of T cells in localized non-small cell lung cancer. Study-wide results and limits: Uninvolved adjacent lung had higher T cell clonality than tumor and all other tissues.

The chain joins TRBV5-5 to TRBJ1-5, with unresolved D. The sequenced sample was peripheral blood, obtained before any cancer treatment. The sequence came from a male donor at least 60 years old with stage III lung adenocarcinoma. This chain's CDR3 is CASSLGSANQPQHF. The CDR3, as DNA: TGTGCCAGCAGCTTGGGGTCTGCGAATCAGCCCCAGCATTTT.